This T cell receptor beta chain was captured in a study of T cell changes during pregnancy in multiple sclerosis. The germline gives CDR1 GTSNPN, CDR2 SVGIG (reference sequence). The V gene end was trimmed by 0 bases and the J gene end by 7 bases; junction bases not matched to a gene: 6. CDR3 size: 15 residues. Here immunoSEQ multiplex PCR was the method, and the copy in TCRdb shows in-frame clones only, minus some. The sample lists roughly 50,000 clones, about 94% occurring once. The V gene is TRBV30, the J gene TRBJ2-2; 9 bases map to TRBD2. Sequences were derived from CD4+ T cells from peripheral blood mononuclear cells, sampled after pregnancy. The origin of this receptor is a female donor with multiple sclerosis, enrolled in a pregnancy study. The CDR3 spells CAWSVGSGSGGELFF. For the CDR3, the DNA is TGTGCCTGGAGTGTAGGTAGCGGGAGTGGCGGGGAGCTGTTTTTT.